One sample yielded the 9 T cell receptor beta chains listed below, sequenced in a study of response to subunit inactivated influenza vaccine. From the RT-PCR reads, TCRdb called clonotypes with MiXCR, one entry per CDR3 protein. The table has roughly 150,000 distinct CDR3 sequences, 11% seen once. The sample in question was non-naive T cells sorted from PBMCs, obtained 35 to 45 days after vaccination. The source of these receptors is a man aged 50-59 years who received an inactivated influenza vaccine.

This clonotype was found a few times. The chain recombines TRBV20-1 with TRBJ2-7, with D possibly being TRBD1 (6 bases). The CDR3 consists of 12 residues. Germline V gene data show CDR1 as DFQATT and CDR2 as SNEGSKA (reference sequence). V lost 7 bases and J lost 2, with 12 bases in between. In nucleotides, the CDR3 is TGCAGTGTCAAGGGGACACCCTACGAGCAGTACTTC. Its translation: CSVKGTPYEQYF.

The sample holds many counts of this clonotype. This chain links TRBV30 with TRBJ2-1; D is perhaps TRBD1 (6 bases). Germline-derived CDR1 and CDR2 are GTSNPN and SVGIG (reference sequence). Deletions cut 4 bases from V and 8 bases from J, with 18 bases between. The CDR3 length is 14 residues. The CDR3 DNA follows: TGTGCCTGGACCCCTCCAGGGGCCTTGGATGAGCAGTTCTTC. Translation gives CAWTPPGALDEQFF.

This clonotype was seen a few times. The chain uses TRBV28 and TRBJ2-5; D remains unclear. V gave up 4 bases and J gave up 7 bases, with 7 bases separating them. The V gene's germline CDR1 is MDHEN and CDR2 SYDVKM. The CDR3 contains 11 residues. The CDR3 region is CASSSHSTQYF. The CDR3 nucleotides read TGTGCCAGCAGTTCCCACTCGACCCAGTACTTC.

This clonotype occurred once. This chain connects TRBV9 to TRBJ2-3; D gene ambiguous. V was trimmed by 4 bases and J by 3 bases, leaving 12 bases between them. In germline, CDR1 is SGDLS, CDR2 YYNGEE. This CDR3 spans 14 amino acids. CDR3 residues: CASSPHVGTDTQYF. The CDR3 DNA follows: TGTGCCAGCAGCCCCCACGTGGGGACAGATACGCAGTATTTT.

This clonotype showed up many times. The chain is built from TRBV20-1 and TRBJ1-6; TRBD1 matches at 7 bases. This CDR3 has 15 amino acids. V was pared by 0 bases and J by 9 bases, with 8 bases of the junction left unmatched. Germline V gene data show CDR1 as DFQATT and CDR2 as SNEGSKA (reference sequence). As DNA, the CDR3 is TGCAGTGCTAGAGATCAGGGGGGCCGGGGTTCACCCCTCCACTTT. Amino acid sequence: CSARDQGGRGSPLHF.

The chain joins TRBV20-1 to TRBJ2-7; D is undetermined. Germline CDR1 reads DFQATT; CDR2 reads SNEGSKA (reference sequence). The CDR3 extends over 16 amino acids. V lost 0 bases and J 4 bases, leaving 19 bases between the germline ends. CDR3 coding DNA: TGCAGTGCTAGAGATCTGGCCGGCCTCTTGGGGTACGAGCAGTACTTC. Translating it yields CSARDLAGLLGYEQYF.

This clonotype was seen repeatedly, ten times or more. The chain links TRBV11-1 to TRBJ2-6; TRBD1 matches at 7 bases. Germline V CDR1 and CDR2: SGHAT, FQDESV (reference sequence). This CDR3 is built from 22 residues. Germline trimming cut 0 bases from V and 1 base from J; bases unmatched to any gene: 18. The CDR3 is CASSLAGIVPGQIVSGANVLTF. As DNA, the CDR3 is TGTGCCAGCAGCTTAGCCGGGATTGTACCGGGACAGATTGTATCTGGGGCCAACGTCCTGACTTTC.

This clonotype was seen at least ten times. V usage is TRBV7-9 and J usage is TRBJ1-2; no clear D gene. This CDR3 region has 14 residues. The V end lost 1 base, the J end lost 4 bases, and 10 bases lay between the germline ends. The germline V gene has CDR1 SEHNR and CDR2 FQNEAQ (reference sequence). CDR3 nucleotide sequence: TGTGCCAGCAGCTTAGGAGGAGCAGTCTATGGCTACACCTTC. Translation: CASSLGGAVYGYTF.

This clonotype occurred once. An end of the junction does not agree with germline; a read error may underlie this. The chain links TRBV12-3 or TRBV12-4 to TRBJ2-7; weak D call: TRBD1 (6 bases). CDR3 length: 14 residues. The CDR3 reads CASSLGRGRGEQSF. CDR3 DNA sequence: TGTGCCAGCAGTTTAGGCAGGGGAAGAGGGGAGCAGTCCTTC.